This T cell receptor beta chain was retrieved from a study of long-term antiretroviral therapy in people with HIV. Across the whole study: The oldest specimens predate the 2015 immediate-ART recommendation by about a decade.

As for this clone: The target antigen is unknown.

Researchers report immunoSEQ v3.0 was run at survey level. The repertoire was sequenced with immunoSEQ multiplex PCR; TCRdb's copy has only in-frame clones and lacks some. The table records fewer than 45,000 clones, 75% to 90% of them present only once. Study-wide points: Every time point showed a repertoire led by clones expanded before ART. Controls showed broader CDR3 length ranges than did the HIV repertoires.

The germline gives CDR1 LNHDA, CDR2 SQIVND (reference sequence). CDR3 length: 14 amino acids. Sequenced here: unsorted PBMCs, sampled 3.4 years after starting antiretroviral therapy. The chain has TRBV19 and TRBJ2-7; maybe TRBD2 (7 bases). This TCR was sampled from a man aged 25-45 years with HIV. The CDR3 sequence: CASRRGGVWTEQYF. DNA of the CDR3: TGTGCTAGTCGCCGCGGGGGCGTCTGGACCGAGCAGTACTTC.